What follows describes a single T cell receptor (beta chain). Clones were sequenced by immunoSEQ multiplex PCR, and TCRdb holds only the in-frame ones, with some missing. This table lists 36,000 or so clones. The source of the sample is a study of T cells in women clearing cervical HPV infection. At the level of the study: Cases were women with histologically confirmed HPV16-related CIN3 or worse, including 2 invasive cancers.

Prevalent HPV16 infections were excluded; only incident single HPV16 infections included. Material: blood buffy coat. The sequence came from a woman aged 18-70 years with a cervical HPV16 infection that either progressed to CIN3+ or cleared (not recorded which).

Incomplete CDR3 DNA: TGTGCCAGCAGCTTAAGCCCCGCCCGGGGGAGGGACACTGAA. This gives the protein CASSLSPARGRDTE. The full-length CDR3 reads as CASSLSPARGRDTEAFF. The chain links TRBV7-8 to TRBJ1-1; weak D call: TRBD1 (5 bases). The read terminates 3 residues before the CDR3 end, so the remaining end is supplied by the germline J gene. The CDR3 sequence is 17 residues long. Germline CDR1 and CDR2: SGHVS and FQNEAQ. The V and J ends lost 2 bases and 3 bases respectively, with 19 bases between them.